The 4 T cell receptor beta chains below come from one sample, sequenced in a study of blood T cell repertoires in COVID-19. Produced via immunoSEQ multiplex PCR; TCRdb's table is partial and in-frame only. This repertoire shows about 170,000 clones, about 86% found once; its top ten account for 11%. The sample was peripheral blood. The receptors derive from a man between 65 and 85 years old with active or convalescent COVID-19.

This clone was detected only a few times. The chain has TRBV7-2 and TRBJ1-2; D is possibly TRBD1 (5 bases). V shed 0 bases and J shed 0 bases, with 8 bases lying between them. This CDR3 has 15 residues. CDR1 SGHTA and CDR2 FQGNSA come from the germline V gene. The CDR3 loop reads CASSLARGTNYGYTF. The CDR3 DNA is TGTGCCAGCAGCTTAGCGCGGGGCACTAACTATGGCTACACCTTC.

The chain links TRBV19 to TRBJ1-2, with 10 bases identical to TRBD1. This CDR3 contains 16 residues. Germline CDR1 and CDR2: LNHDA and SQIVND (reference sequence). V gave up 0 bases and J gave up 2 bases; unmatched junction bases: 3. The CDR3 protein is CASSIDWTGGNYGYTF. The DNA for the CDR3 is TGTGCCAGTAGTATAGATTGGACAGGGGGGAACTATGGCTACACCTTC.

The rearrangement uses TRBV3-1 (or the pseudogene TRBV3-2) and TRBJ2-5; tentative D call: TRBD2 (5 bases). The V and J ends lost 4 bases and 2 bases respectively, with 17 bases between them. Germline lookup yields CDR1 LGHDT and CDR2 YNNKEL (reference sequence). This CDR3 has 16 amino acids. This CDR3 is CASSPLRQLEQETQYF. The CDR3 bases are TGTGCCAGCAGCCCTCTAAGACAACTAGAGCAAGAGACCCAGTACTTC.

The rearrangement uses TRBV5-5 and TRBJ2-1; TRBD1 agrees at 8 bases. V shed 4 bases, J shed 7 bases, and the junction held 10 bases outside the gene matches. CDR3 length: 15 amino acids. Per germline, CDR1 SGHKS and CDR2 YYEKEE (reference sequence). The CDR3 loop is CASSPLTGVTNEQFF. In DNA form, the CDR3 reads TGTGCCAGCAGCCCCCTGACAGGGGTTACAAATGAGCAGTTCTTC.